One and the same sample provided the 5 T cell receptor beta chains below, sequenced in a study of control samples from healthy donors and cancer patients. Produced via immunoSEQ multiplex PCR; TCRdb's table is partial and in-frame only. The table shows tens of thousands of clones, with approximately 90% occurring only once. The sequenced sample consisted of PBMCs. The receptors were gathered from a man aged 55 to 70 with colorectal cancer.

V and J are TRBV7-3 and TRBJ2-1; the D is unclear. This CDR3 contains 13 residues. V was cut by 2 bases and J by 8 bases, with 10 bases left in between. Germline values: CDR1 SGHTA, CDR2 FQGTGA. In DNA, the CDR3 is TGTGCCAGCAGCTTAGGGAATACGGATGAGCAGTTCTTC. This gives the protein CASSLGNTDEQFF.

The genes are TRBV19 and TRBJ2-7, with a tentative D call TRBD1 (6 bases). The ends were cut back, 3 bases at V and 4 bases at J, with 16 bases in the middle. Germline CDR1 and CDR2: LNHDA and SQIVND (reference sequence). This CDR3 is 15 amino acids long. The CDR3 loop reads CASSISPQGRYEQYF. CDR3 coding DNA: TGTGCCAGTAGTATCTCCCCACAGGGTCGGTACGAGCAGTACTTC.

The gene calls are TRBV7-2 and TRBJ1-2; D gene ambiguous. Germline V gene sequence: CDR1 SGHTA, CDR2 FQGNSA. The CDR3 consists of 12 residues. The V end was cut by 2 bases, the J end by 7 bases, with 8 bases between. The CDR3 DNA follows: TGTGCCAGCAGCTTAAGGGTACCTGGCTACACCTTC. Its protein is CASSLRVPGYTF.

The V gene is TRBV18, the J gene TRBJ1-3; TRBD1 is a possible D gene (5 bases). CDR3 length: 15 amino acids. V gave up 3 bases and J gave up 0 bases, with 9 bases separating them. CDR1 KGHSH and CDR2 LQKENI come from the germline V gene. Here the CDR3 reads CASSPGRSSGNTIYF. Written as DNA, the CDR3 is TGTGCCAGCTCACCGGGACGGTCCTCTGGAAACACCATATATTTT.

The J gene is TRBJ1-2, the V gene TRBV19, with TRBD1 matching 7 bases. There are 13 residues in the CDR3. Germline V lookup: CDR1 LNHDA, CDR2 SQIVND (reference sequence). The junction had 2 bases not matched to a gene; V was cut back by 4 bases and J by 3 bases. The CDR3 protein is CASSTGTDYGYTF. DNA of the CDR3: TGTGCCAGTAGTACTGGGACAGACTATGGCTACACCTTC. Complete variable domain (other parts from reference TRBV19 and TRBJ1-2): DGGITQSPKYLFRKEGQNVTLSCEQNLNHDAMYWYRQDPGQGLRLIYYSQIVNDFQKGDIAEGYSVSREKKESFPLTVTSAQKNPTAFYLCASSTGTDYGYTFGSGTRLTVV.